This passage covers 6 T cell receptor beta chains from one sample sequenced in a study of blood T cell repertoires in COVID-19. Method: immunoSEQ multiplex PCR; TCRdb's copy keeps in-frame clones and lacks some. The sample yields roughly 240,000 clones, roughly 85% seen once. Sequenced input: peripheral blood. These receptors were taken from a man in his forties or fifties with COVID-19, enrolled during active disease.

This clone was detected a few times. V usage is TRBV24-1 and J usage is TRBJ1-5; D unclear. In germline, CDR1 is KGHDR, CDR2 SFDVKD. The CDR3 has 15 residues. Deletions cut 6 bases from V and 3 bases from J, with 14 bases between. CDR3 sequence reads: CATSRGGRDNQPQHF. The CDR3 bases are TGTGCCACCAGTCGGGGTGGTAGGGACAATCAGCCCCAGCATTTT.

V gene TRBV28 combines with J gene TRBJ1-5; 10 nucleotides align to TRBD1. Per the germline V gene, CDR1 is MDHEN and CDR2 is SYDVKM. The CDR3 extends over 12 amino acids. Unmatched junction bases numbered 8, after V lost 5 bases and J lost 16 bases. The CDR3 bases are TGTGCCAGCAGTGCCGCCGGGACAGGGGTCCATTTT. Its protein is CASSAAGTGVHF.

There are a few counts of this clone. The genes are TRBV6-1 and TRBJ1-1; 10 bases fit TRBD1. After removal of 3 bases from V and 5 bases from J, the junction contained 3 bases not matched to a gene. From germline, CDR1 is MNHNS and CDR2 SASEGT. CDR3 length equals 14 residues. Here the CDR3 reads CASSETGGWTEAFF. The CDR3 DNA follows: TGTGCCAGCAGTGAGACAGGGGGCTGGACTGAAGCTTTCTTT.

V usage is TRBV5-1 and J usage is TRBJ2-2; 9 bases match TRBD2. The CDR3 has 16 residues. Germline V CDR1 and CDR2: SGHRS, YFSETQ. The trim removed 4 bases at V and 0 bases at J, leaving 4 bases unmatched. CDR3 loop: CASSPIAGANTGELFF. The CDR3 coding sequence is TGCGCCAGCAGCCCTATAGCGGGGGCGAACACCGGGGAGCTGTTTTTT.

The genes are TRBV18 and TRBJ2-7; D remains unclear. The CDR3 is 14 amino acids. Trimming stripped 4 bases from V and 1 base from J, with 11 bases between. Germline V gene sequence: CDR1 KGHSH, CDR2 LQKENI. CDR3 nucleotides: TGTGCCAGCTCACGGTTGGCGGTTTCCTACGAGCAGTACTTC. Translation: CASSRLAVSYEQYF.

The chain joins TRBV19 to TRBJ2-1, with 9 bases that match TRBD2. Germline V lookup: CDR1 LNHDA, CDR2 SQIVND (reference sequence). V lost 2 bases and J lost 4; bases outside the gene matches: 6. The CDR3 has 16 amino acids. The CDR3 DNA is TGTGCCAGTAGTATATTCCTAGCGGGGAGTTACAATGAGCAGTTCTTC. Protein: CASSIFLAGSYNEQFF.